These 7 T cell receptor beta chains originate from one sample sequenced in a study of T cell responses to AZD1222 COVID-19 vaccine. The assay was immunoSEQ multiplex PCR, and TCRdb's table has in-frame clones only and misses some. The sample holds under 140,000 clones, around 80% seen once. This specimen consisted of peripheral blood, obtained on day 0 of AZD1222 vaccination. These receptor sequences come from an adult in good health.

This chain joins TRBV6-2 or TRBV6-3 and TRBJ1-4, with no clear D. Germline V lookup: CDR1 MNHEY, CDR2 SVGEGT. The ends were cut back, 6 bases at V and 2 bases at J, with 13 bases in the middle. This CDR3 spans 15 amino acids. In nucleotides, the CDR3 is TGTGCCAGCAGCCCAAGGACCAATACTAATGAAAAACTGTTTTTT. Its translation: CASSPRTNTNEKLFF.

The chain recombines TRBV9 with TRBJ2-3; D unresolved. Trimming removed 0 bases at V and 5 bases at J, with 1 base between. CDR3 length equals 11 residues. Germline assignment: CDR1 SGDLS and CDR2 YYNGEE. The CDR3 DNA follows: TGTGCCAGCAGCGTAGTAGATACGCAGTATTTT. Its protein is CASSVVDTQYF.

V gene TRBV3-1 (or the pseudogene TRBV3-2) combines with J gene TRBJ2-5, with no clear D. Germline-derived CDR1 and CDR2 are LGHDT and YNNKEL (reference sequence). Between the trimmed V and J ends, which lost 3 bases and 5 bases, there was a span of 7 bases. This CDR3 has 12 amino acids. The CDR3 coding sequence is TGTGCCAGCAGCCAGGGCAGGGAGACCCAGTACTTC. Translated, it gives CASSQGRETQYF.

The rearrangement uses TRBV10-3 and TRBJ2-3, with TRBD2 identical over 12 bases. CDR1 and CDR2 (germline): ENHRY, SYGVKD. After removal of 6 bases from V and 4 bases from J, the junction contained 5 bases not matched to a gene. There are 15 residues in the CDR3. The CDR3 bases are TGTGCCATCAGGACCGGGACTAGCGGGTCAGATACGCAGTATTTT. Its translation: CAIRTGTSGSDTQYF.

The table lists this clone with a count of one. This chain uses TRBV5-4 with TRBJ2-1; 14 positions agree with TRBD2. CDR1 is SGHNT and CDR2 is YYREEE in the germline V gene (reference sequence). Germline trimming cut 2 bases from V and 8 bases from J; bases unmatched to any gene: 6. The CDR3 sequence is 16 residues long. CDR3 protein: CASSFGTSGSTDEQFF. The DNA for the CDR3 is TGTGCCAGCAGCTTCGGGACTAGCGGGAGTACTGATGAGCAGTTCTTC.

V gene TRBV7-2 combines with J gene TRBJ1-4; 7 bases map to TRBD1. The CDR3 contains 16 residues. Germline CDR1 reads SGHTA; CDR2 reads FQGNSA. V gave up 3 bases and J gave up 4 bases; unmatched junction bases: 8. CDR3 amino acids: CASSFQGQRINEKLFF. CDR3 nucleotides: TGTGCCAGCAGCTTTCAGGGACAGAGGATTAATGAAAAACTGTTTTTT.

The chain links TRBV21-1 to TRBJ2-1; the DNA was not compared with TRBD1, the D call given in the table. TRBV21-1 is a pseudogene locus. This CDR3 is 16 amino acids long. The CDR3: CASSKLHRPVYNEQFF. The CDR3 DNA sequence: TGTGCCAGCAGCAAATTGCACAGGCCGGTTTACAATGAGCAGTTCTTC.